A selection of T cell receptor beta chains follows, all from one sample in a study of T cell responses to AZD1222 COVID-19 vaccine. TCRdb keeps only in-frame clones here, not all; method: immunoSEQ multiplex PCR. Counted here are approximately 110,000 clones, around 87% occurring once; the ten biggest clones make up approximately 1.3%. The sample consisted of peripheral blood, taken on day 0 of AZD1222 vaccination. These receptors all come from an adult in good health. Each CDR3 is given with its conserved first and last residue. D genes are given only for firm matches. Rows give clone size only sometimes, using once, few, many, or a class for an expanded clone.

clone size | J gene | CDR3 length | D gene | V gene | CDR3 DNA | CDR3 protein
NA | TRBJ2-7 | 16 | NA | TRBV4-2 | TGTGCCAGCAGCCAAAGTTGGCCAGGGGCGTCCTACGAGCAGTACTTC | CASSQSWPGASYEQYF
NA | TRBJ1-6 | 15 | NA | TRBV11-2 | TGTGCCAGCAGCTTAGCTATCAGTCCAGGTTCACCCCTCCACTTT | CASSLAISPGSPLHF
few | TRBJ2-3 | 16 | TRBD1 | TRBV5-4 | TGTGCCAGCAGCTTTCGACAGGGGCTCAGCACAGATACGCAGTATTTT | CASSFRQGLSTDTQYF
NA | TRBJ1-5 | 15 | TRBD1 | TRBV19 | TGTGCCAGTAGTCTAGCGCAGGGGGCATATCAGCCCCAGCATTTT | CASSLAQGAYQPQHF
NA | TRBJ2-1 | 13 | TRBD2 | TRBV7-8 | TGTGCCAGCAGCTCCGGGAGGGGCAATGAGCAGTTCTTC | CASSSGRGNEQFF
once | TRBJ2-3 | 13 | NA | TRBV7-9 | TGTGCCAGCATCGGGGCTGGCACAGATACGCAGTATTTT | CASIGAGTDTQYF
NA | TRBJ1-4 | 15 | NA | TRBV4-2 | TGTGCCAGCAGCCAAGTTCCCGGGTCGGCGGAAAAACTGTTTTTT | CASSQVPGSAEKLFF
NA | TRBJ2-2 | 15 | NA | TRBV6-5 | TGTGCCAGCACGAGTGGGGGGGCACACACCGGGGAGCTGTTTTTT | CASTSGGAHTGELFF
NA | TRBJ2-2 | 15 | NA | TRBV24-1 | TGTGCCACCAGTGACCCCGGGACGGACACCGGGGAGCTGTTTTTT | CATSDPGTDTGELFF
once | TRBJ1-2 | 15 | NA | TRBV14 | TGTGCCAGCAGCCAAGGGACAGTCCGGACCTATGGCTACACCTTC | CASSQGTVRTYGYTF
NA | TRBJ2-7 | 13 | TRBD1 | TRBV6-2/TRBV6-3 | TGTGCCAGCAGTCCGGGACAGACTTACGAGCAGTACTTC | CASSPGQTYEQYF
NA | TRBJ2-3 | 19 | TRBD1 | TRBV19 | TGTGCCAGTAGTATAGAACCCTCCACAGGGGGCCCCCGCACAGATACGCAGTATTTT | CASSIEPSTGGPRTDTQYF
NA | TRBJ2-7 | 13 | NA | TRBV12-3/TRBV12-4 | TGTGCCAGCAGTTCTCCAGGACCCTACGAGCAGTACTTC | CASSSPGPYEQYF
NA | TRBJ2-3 | 16 | NA | TRBV7-9 | TGTGCCAGCAGCGCCCTTGGGACACGCAACACAGATACGCAGTATTTT | CASSALGTRNTDTQYF
NA | TRBJ2-5 | 13 | TRBD2 | TRBV3-1/TRBV3-2 | TGTGCCAGCAGCCAAGATGGGGGGGGATTCCCGCACTTC | CASSQDGGGFPHF
NA | TRBJ2-7 | 13 | TRBD2 | TRBV11-2 | TGTGCCAGCACCGGGACTATGAACTACGAGCAGTACTTC | CASTGTMNYEQYF
NA | TRBJ1-1 | 13 | NA | TRBV19 | TGTGCCAGTGGGGACCCCCTAATCGGGGTGGCTTTCTTT | CASGDPLIGVAFF
NA | TRBJ1-2 | 13 | NA | TRBV2 | TGTGCCAGCCGACTACTAAGCAGCTATGGCTACACCTTC | CASRLLSSYGYTF
NA | TRBJ1-3 | 14 | NA | TRBV9 | TGTGCCAGCAGCGTAGAGGGTGATTGGAACACCATATATTTT | CASSVEGDWNTIYF
NA | TRBJ1-4 | 14 | TRBD1 | TRBV3-1/TRBV3-2 | TGTGCCAGCAGCAGCGGACAGGGTCAAGAAAAACTGTTTTTT | CASSSGQGQEKLFF
NA | TRBJ2-7 | 12 | NA | TRBV5-6 | TGTGCCAGCAGCCTGCGGTGGAGCGAGCAGTACTTC | CASSLRWSEQYF
NA | TRBJ2-2 | 19 | NA | TRBV11-3 | TGTGCCAGCAGCTTAACGTACAGTAATTTGGTAGCGAACACCGGGGAGCTGTTTTTT | CASSLTYSNLVANTGELFF